The 16 T cell receptor beta chains given below trace back to one sample, sequenced in a study of control samples from healthy donors and cancer patients. Repertoires were generated with immunoSEQ multiplex PCR, while TCRdb's copy carries only in-frame clones and drops some. The data hold 100,000 or so clones, with 90% to 95% observed a single time. Sample: blood. These receptors were obtained from a woman aged 30 to 39 in good health.

The J gene is TRBJ2-7, the V gene TRBV12-3 or TRBV12-4; D gene ambiguous. Trimming shortened V by 3 bases and J by 6 bases, and 12 bases separated the two germline ends. This CDR3 spans 13 amino acids. CDR3 sequence reads: CASSFIRDSEQYF. In DNA form, the CDR3 reads TGTGCCAGCAGTTTTATTCGCGACTCCGAGCAGTACTTC.

Comments on this clone: Within the sample, other DNA sequences also encode this same CDR3. This chain joins TRBV18 and TRBJ2-3, with TRBD1 as a possible D gene (5 bases). The CDR3 has 15 residues. The germline V gene encodes CDR1 KGHSH and CDR2 LQKENI. V lost 0 bases, J lost 3 bases, and 10 bases lay in between. The CDR3 loop reads CASSPPQGRTDTQYF. CDR3 DNA: TGTGCCAGCTCACCACCGCAGGGAAGGACAGATACGCAGTATTTT.

This clone was seen only a few times. The chain employs TRBV30 and TRBJ1-2; perhaps TRBD1 as D (5 bases). V was trimmed by 5 bases and J by 4 bases, leaving 11 bases between them. The CDR3 totals 12 residues. Germline assignment: CDR1 GTSNPN and CDR2 SVGIG (reference sequence). CDR3 protein: CAWEGEVYGYTF. The CDR3 DNA reads TGTGCCTGGGAAGGGGAGGTCTATGGCTACACCTTC.

The chain couples TRBV6-5 to TRBJ1-3, with D perhaps matching TRBD1 (5 bases). Trimming left V 0 bases short and J 0 bases short, with 9 bases between. CDR3 length: 16 amino acids. Germline values: CDR1 MNHEY, CDR2 SVGAGI. CDR3 DNA: TGTGCCAGCAGTTACTCGTACAGGAACTCTGGAAACACCATATATTTT. Its translation is CASSYSYRNSGNTIYF.

The rearrangement joins TRBV6-5 to TRBJ1-2; D not certain. There are 15 residues in the CDR3. Per germline, CDR1 MNHEY and CDR2 SVGAGI. Trimming took 0 bases from V and 2 from J, leaving 10 bases between them. CDR3 amino acids: CASSYSLRGNYGYTF. CDR3 bases: TGTGCCAGCAGTTACTCACTAAGAGGGAACTATGGCTACACCTTC.

This clone has a single count. V gene TRBV18 combines with J gene TRBJ2-3, with TRBD2 identical over 14 bases. Germline CDR1 is KGHSH and CDR2 is LQKENI. The V gene end was trimmed by 1 base and the J gene end by 3 bases; junction bases not matched to a gene: 6. The CDR3 sequence is 18 residues long. The CDR3 protein is CASSPRTSGRQLTDTQYF. For the CDR3, the DNA is TGTGCCAGCTCACCACGGACTAGCGGGAGGCAGTTAACAGATACGCAGTATTTT.

The chain couples TRBV18 to TRBJ1-3, with D unresolved. The CDR3 sequence is 14 residues long. Germline V gene data show CDR1 as KGHSH and CDR2 as LQKENI. The ends were cut back, 4 bases at V and 4 bases at J, with 11 bases in the middle. The CDR3 region is CASSLAREGNTIYF. In DNA, the CDR3 is TGTGCCAGCTCACTTGCACGAGAAGGAAACACCATATATTTT.

The DNA for the CDR3 is TGCGCCAGCAGCTCGGTTGGGGGCCGGGTGGTGGAACTGTTTTTT. Its protein product is CASSSVGGRVVELFF. The chain couples TRBV5-1 to TRBJ1-4; a weak D match, TRBD1 (6 bases). Germline-derived CDR1 and CDR2 are SGHRS and YFSETQ. The length of the CDR3 is 15 residues. Trimming pared 3 bases from V and 12 bases from J, leaving 21 bases between. Combining the CDR3 with reference TRBV5-1 and TRBJ1-4 gives the whole variable domain KAGVTQTPRYLIKTRGQQVTLSCSPISGHRSVSWYQQTPGQGLQFLFEYFSETQRNKGNFPGRFSGRQFSNSRSEMNVSTLELGDSALYLCASSSVGGRVVELFFGSGTQLSVL.

V and J are TRBV4-1 and TRBJ2-7; D ambiguous. The CDR3 consists of 15 residues. Trimming removed 0 bases from V and 4 bases from J, with 13 bases in between. Germline CDR1 and CDR2: MGHRA and YSYEKL. The CDR3 region has the DNA TGCGCCAGCAGCCAAGATGGGCAGCTCCTTTACGAGCAGTACTTC. Translated, it gives CASSQDGQLLYEQYF.

This chain uses TRBV5-4 with TRBJ1-6, with unresolved D. CDR1 and CDR2 from the germline V gene are SGHNT and YYREEE (reference sequence). This CDR3 has 12 amino acids. The V gene lost 0 bases and the J gene lost 9 bases, with 4 bases spanning the gap. In DNA, the CDR3 is TGTGCCAGCAGCTTGGCGGCTTCACCCCTCCACTTT. It translates to CASSLAASPLHF.

This chain uses TRBV4-2 with TRBJ2-5; a possible D gene is TRBD1 (5 bases). The CDR3 has 15 residues. CDR1 LGHNA and CDR2 YNFKEQ come from the germline V gene. The ends were cut back, 0 bases at V and 1 base at J, with 9 bases in the middle. The CDR3 protein is CASSQDRTSQETQYF. The CDR3 DNA sequence: TGTGCCAGCAGCCAAGATAGGACATCCCAAGAGACCCAGTACTTC.

The chain combines TRBV5-4 with TRBJ1-1; possibly TRBD1 for D (6 bases). Trimming removed 3 bases at V and 7 bases at J, with 10 bases between. Germline V gene sequence: CDR1 SGHNT, CDR2 YYREEE (reference sequence). The CDR3 covers 12 residues. CDR3 residues: CASSYVDSEAFF. DNA for the CDR3: TGTGCCAGCAGCTACGTGGACAGTGAAGCTTTCTTT.

This chain uses TRBV6-5 with TRBJ1-1; 11 bases fit TRBD1. The CDR3 is 14 amino acids. V shed 6 bases, J shed 4 bases, and the junction held 4 bases outside the gene matches. Germline V gene lookup returns CDR1 MNHEY and CDR2 SVGAGI. CDR3 nucleotide sequence: TGTGCCAGCAGGGGGGACAGGGGGAGCACTGAAGCTTTCTTT. Translated, it gives CASRGDRGSTEAFF.

The gene calls are TRBV4-1 and TRBJ2-3; D unresolved. Trimming took 0 bases from V and 0 from J, leaving 13 bases between them. CDR1 and CDR2 (germline): MGHRA, YSYEKL. This CDR3 region has 17 residues. Here the CDR3 reads CASSQEGTVTSTDTQYF. For the CDR3, the DNA is TGCGCCAGCAGCCAAGAAGGTACGGTCACTAGCACAGATACGCAGTATTTT.

The chain couples TRBV28 to TRBJ1-2; the match to TRBD1 covers 7 bases. This CDR3 contains 14 residues. V lost 7 bases and J lost 2; bases outside the gene matches: 7. CDR1 and CDR2 from the germline V gene are MDHEN and SYDVKM. The CDR3 protein is CASTQQGNNYGYTF. In DNA, the CDR3 is TGTGCCAGCACCCAACAGGGGAACAACTATGGCTACACCTTC.

This sequence joins TRBV18 and TRBJ2-7; D gene unclear. Trimming took 3 bases from V and 3 from J, leaving 15 bases between them. The CDR3 loop spans 15 amino acids. CDR1 and CDR2 from the germline V gene are KGHSH and LQKENI. CDR3 in amino acids: CASSPVQISGYEQYF. As DNA, the CDR3 is TGTGCCAGCTCACCGGTGCAGATATCTGGCTACGAGCAGTACTTC.